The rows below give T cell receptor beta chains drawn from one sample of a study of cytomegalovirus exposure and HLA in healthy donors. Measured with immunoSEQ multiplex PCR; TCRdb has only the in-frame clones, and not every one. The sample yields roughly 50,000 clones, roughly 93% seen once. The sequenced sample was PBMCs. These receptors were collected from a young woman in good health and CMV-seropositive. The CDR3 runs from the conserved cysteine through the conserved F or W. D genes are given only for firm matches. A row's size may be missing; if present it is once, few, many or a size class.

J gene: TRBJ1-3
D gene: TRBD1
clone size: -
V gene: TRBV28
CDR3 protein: CASRDTGAGNTIYF
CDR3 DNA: TGTGCCAGCCGGGATACAGGGGCGGGAAACACCATATATTTT

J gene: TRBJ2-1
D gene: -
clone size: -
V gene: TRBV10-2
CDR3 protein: CASSEPSGGPLLYNEQFF
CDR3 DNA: TGCGCCAGCAGTGAGCCCTCGGGGGGCCCCCTTCTCTACAATGAGCAGTTCTTC

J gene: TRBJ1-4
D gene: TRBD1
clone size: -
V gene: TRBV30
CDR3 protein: CAWSRRRDSREKLFF
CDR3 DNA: TGTGCCTGGAGTCGACGCCGGGACAGCAGAGAAAAACTGTTTTTT

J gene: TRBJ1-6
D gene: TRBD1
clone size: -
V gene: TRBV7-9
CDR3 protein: CASSSTGGNSPLHF
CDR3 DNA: TGTGCCAGCAGCTCAACAGGGGGCAATTCACCCCTCCACTTT

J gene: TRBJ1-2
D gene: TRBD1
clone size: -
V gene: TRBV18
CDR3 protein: CASSQQGAVPYGYTF
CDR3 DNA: TGTGCCAGCTCACAACAGGGGGCAGTCCCTTATGGCTACACCTTC

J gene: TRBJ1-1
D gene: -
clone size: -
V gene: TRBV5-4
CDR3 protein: CASSLSKKEATEAFF
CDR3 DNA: TGTGCCAGCAGCCTCAGTAAGAAGGAGGCCACTGAAGCTTTCTTT

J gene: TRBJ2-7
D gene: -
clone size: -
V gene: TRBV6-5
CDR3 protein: CASSYSSARVSEQYF
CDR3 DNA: TGTGCCAGCAGTTACTCGAGTGCCAGGGTATCCGAGCAGTACTTC

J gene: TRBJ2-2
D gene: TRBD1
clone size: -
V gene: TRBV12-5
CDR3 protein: CASGLGTGGLSGELFF
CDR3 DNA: TGTGCTAGTGGTTTGGGGACAGGGGGCTTATCGGGGGAGCTGTTTTTT

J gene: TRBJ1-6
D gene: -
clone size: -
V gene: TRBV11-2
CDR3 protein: CASSFLPPSGYRNSPLHF
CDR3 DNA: TGTGCCAGCAGCTTCCTACCCCCTTCGGGGTATCGTAATTCACCCCTCCACTTT

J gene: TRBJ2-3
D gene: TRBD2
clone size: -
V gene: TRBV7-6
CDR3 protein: CASSSPPAAGRTDTQYF
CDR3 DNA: TGTGCCAGCAGCTCCCCCCCCGCAGCGGGGCGCACAGATACGCAGTATTTT

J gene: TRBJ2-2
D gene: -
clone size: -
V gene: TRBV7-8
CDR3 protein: CASSSKRVEELFF
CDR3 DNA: TGTGCCAGCAGCTCCAAGCGGGTCGAGGAGCTGTTTTTT

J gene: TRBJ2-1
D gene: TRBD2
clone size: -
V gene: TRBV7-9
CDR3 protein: CASSSHFGGAYNEQFF
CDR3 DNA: TGTGCCAGCAGCTCGCATTTCGGGGGGGCCTACAATGAGCAGTTCTTC

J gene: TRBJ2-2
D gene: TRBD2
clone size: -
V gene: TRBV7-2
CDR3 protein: CASSRLAGNTGELFF
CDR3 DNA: TGTGCCAGCAGCAGACTAGCGGGGAACACCGGGGAGCTGTTTTTT

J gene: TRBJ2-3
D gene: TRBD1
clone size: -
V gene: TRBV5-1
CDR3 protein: CASSSLTGDTDTQYF
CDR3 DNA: TGCGCCAGCAGCTCACTGACAGGGGACACAGATACGCAGTATTTT

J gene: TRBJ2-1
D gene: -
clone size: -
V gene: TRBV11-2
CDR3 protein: CASSRIRGDSYNEQFF
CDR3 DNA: TGTGCCAGCAGCCGAATCAGGGGGGACTCCTACAATGAGCAGTTCTTC

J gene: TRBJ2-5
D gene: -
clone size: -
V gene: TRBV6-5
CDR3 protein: CASSYSSGGRGETQYF
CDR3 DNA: TGTGCCAGCAGTTACTCGTCCGGGGGAAGGGGAGAGACCCAGTACTTC

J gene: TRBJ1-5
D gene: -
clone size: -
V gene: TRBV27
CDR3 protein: CASSLRGNNQPQHF
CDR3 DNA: TGTGCCAGCAGTCTAAGGGGTAACAATCAGCCCCAGCATTTT

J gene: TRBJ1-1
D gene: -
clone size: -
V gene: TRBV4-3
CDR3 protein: CASSAQGGLTEAFF
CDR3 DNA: TGCGCCAGCAGCGCCCAAGGGGGTCTCACTGAAGCTTTCTTT

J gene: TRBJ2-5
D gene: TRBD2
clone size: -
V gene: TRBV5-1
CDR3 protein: CASSLGGLAGKETQYF
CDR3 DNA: TGCGCCAGCAGCTTGGGGGGACTAGCGGGGAAAGAGACCCAGTACTTC

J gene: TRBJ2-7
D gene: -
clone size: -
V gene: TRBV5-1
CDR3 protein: CASSSPSYEQYF
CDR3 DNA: TGCGCCAGCAGCTCTCCTTCCTACGAGCAGTACTTC

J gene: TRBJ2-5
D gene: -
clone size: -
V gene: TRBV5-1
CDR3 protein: CASSLDAGYQETQYF
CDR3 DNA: TGCGCCAGCAGCTTGGACGCAGGGTACCAAGAGACCCAGTACTTC

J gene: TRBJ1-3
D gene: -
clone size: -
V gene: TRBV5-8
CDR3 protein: CASSLWAKASGNTIYF
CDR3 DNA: TGTGCCAGCAGCTTGTGGGCGAAGGCATCGGGAAACACCATATATTTT

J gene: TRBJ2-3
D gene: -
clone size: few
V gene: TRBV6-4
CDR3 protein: CASSDSGIDTQYF
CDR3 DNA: TGTGCCAGCAGTGACTCCGGGATAGATACGCAGTATTTT

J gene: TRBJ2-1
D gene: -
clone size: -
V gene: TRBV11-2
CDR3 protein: CASSLAFNEQFF
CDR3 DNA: TGTGCCAGCAGCTTGGCCTTCAATGAGCAGTTCTTC

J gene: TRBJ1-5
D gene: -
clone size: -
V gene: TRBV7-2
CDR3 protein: CASSLQVDQPQHF
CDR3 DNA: TGTGCCAGCAGCTTACAGGTCGATCAGCCCCAGCATTTT

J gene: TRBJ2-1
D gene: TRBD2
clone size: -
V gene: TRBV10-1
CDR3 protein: CASSEAGGPGEQFF
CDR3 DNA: TGCGCCAGCAGTGAGGCGGGGGGGCCGGGTGAGCAGTTCTTC

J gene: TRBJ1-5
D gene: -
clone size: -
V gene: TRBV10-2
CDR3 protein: CASSWGQLSNQPQHF
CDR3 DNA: TGCGCCAGCAGCTGGGGACAACTTAGCAATCAGCCCCAGCATTTT

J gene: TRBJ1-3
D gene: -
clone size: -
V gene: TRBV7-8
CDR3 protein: CASSAYFSAGSGNTIYF
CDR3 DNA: TGTGCCAGCAGCGCCTACTTCTCGGCGGGTTCTGGAAACACCATATATTTT

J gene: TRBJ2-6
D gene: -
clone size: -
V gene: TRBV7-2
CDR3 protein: CASSFRETPSGANVLTF
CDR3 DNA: TGTGCCAGCAGCTTCCGGGAGACCCCCTCTGGGGCCAACGTCCTGACTTTC

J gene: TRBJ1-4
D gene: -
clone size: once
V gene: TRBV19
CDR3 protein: CASRTAGNVVEKLFF
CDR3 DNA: TGTGCCAGTAGGACCGCCGGGAACGTCGTGGAAAAACTGTTTTTT

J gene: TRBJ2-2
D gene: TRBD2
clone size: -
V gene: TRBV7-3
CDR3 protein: CASSYPGGASTGELFF
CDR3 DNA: TGTGCCAGCAGCTACCCGGGGGGGGCAAGCACCGGGGAGCTGTTTTTT

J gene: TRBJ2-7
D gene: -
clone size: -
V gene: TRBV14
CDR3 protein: CASSQEEGPYEQYF
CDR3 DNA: TGTGCCAGCAGCCAAGAGGAGGGGCCCTACGAGCAGTACTTC

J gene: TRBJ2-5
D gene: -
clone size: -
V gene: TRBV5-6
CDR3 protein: CASSLGLEETQYF
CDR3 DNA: TGTGCCAGCAGCTTGGGTCTTGAGGAGACCCAGTACTTC

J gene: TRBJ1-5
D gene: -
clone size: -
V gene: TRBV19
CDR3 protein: CASTPAGVAGQPQHF
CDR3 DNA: TGTGCCAGTACACCCGCCGGGGTGGCGGGTCAGCCCCAGCATTTT

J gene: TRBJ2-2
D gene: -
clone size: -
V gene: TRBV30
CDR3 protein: CAWSRVGELFF
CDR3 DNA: TGTGCCTGGAGTCGGGTCGGGGAGCTGTTTTTT

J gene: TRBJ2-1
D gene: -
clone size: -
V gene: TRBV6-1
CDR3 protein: CATGESRSYNEQFF
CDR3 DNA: TGTGCCACCGGGGAGAGTCGCTCCTACAATGAGCAGTTCTTC

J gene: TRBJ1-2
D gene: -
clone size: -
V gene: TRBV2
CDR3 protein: CARQVFSNYGYTF
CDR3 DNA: TGTGCCAGACAAGTTTTCTCTAACTATGGCTACACCTTC

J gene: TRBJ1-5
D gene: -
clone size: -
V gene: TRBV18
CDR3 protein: CASSPGGVIQPQHF
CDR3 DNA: TGTGCCAGCTCACCAGGAGGGGTTATTCAGCCCCAGCATTTT

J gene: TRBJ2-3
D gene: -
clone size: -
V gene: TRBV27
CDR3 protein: CASSSPAGPSTDTQYF
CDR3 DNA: TGTGCCAGCAGTTCGCCGGCGGGGCCTAGCACAGATACGCAGTATTTT

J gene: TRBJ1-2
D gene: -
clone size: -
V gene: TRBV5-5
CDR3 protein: CASSPDSGGYGYTF
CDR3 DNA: TGTGCCAGCAGCCCAGACAGTGGGGGGTATGGCTACACCTTC

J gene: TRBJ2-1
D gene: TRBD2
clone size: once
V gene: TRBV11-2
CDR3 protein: CASSLVRLAGLNEQFF
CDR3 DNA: TGTGCCAGCAGCTTAGTGCGGCTAGCGGGGTTGAATGAGCAGTTCTTC

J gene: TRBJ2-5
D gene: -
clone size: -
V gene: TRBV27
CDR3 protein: CASSLNGGLAQETQYF
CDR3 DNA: TGTGCCAGCAGTTTAAACGGGGGGCTGGCTCAAGAGACCCAGTACTTC

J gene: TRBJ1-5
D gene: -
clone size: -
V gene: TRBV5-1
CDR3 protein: CASSLGQGGNQPQHF
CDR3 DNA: TGCGCCAGCAGCTTGGGTCAGGGTGGAAATCAGCCCCAGCATTTT

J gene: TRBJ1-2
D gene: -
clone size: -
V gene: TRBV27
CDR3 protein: CASSMTRNYGYTF
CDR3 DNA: TGTGCCAGCAGTATGACGCGGAACTATGGCTACACCTTC

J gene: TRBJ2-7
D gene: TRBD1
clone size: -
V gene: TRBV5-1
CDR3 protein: CASSLGTVNGEQYF
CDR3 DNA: TGCGCCAGCAGCCTAGGGACAGTTAACGGGGAGCAGTACTTC

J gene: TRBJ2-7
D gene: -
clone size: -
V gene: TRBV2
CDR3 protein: CASSEGAGAAYEQYF
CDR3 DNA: TGTGCCAGCAGTGAAGGGGCAGGGGCAGCCTACGAGCAGTACTTC

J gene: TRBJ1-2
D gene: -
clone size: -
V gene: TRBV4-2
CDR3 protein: CASSQDGANYGYTF
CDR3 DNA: TGTGCCAGCAGCCAAGATGGGGCAAACTATGGCTACACCTTC

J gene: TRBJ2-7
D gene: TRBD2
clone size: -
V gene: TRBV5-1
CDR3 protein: CASSFSGGLEQYF
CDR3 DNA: TGCGCCAGCAGCTTTTCGGGGGGACTCGAGCAGTACTTC

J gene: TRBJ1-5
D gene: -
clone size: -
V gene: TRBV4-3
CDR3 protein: CASSQEIGRENNQPQHF
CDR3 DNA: TGCGCCAGCAGCCAAGAGATTGGGAGGGAGAACAATCAGCCCCAGCATTTT

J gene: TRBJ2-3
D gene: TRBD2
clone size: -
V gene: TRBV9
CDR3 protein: CASSVTSGGTSTQYF
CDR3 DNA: TGTGCCAGCAGCGTAACCAGCGGGGGGACCAGTACGCAGTATTTT

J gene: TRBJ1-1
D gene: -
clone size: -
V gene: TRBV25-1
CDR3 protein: CASSAAGKNTEAFF
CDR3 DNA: TGTGCCAGCAGTGCAGCAGGGAAGAACACTGAAGCTTTCTTT

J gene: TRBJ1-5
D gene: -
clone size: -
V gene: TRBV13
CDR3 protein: CASSQRRANQPQHF
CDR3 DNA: TGTGCCAGCAGCCAGAGGAGAGCCAATCAGCCCCAGCATTTT

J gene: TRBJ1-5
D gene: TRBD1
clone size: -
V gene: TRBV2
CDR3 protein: CASNPGQGFAGGNQPQHF
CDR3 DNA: TGTGCCAGCAACCCCGGACAGGGATTCGCCGGGGGCAATCAGCCCCAGCATTTT

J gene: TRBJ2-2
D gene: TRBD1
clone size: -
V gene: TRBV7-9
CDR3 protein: CASSLQGALTGELFF
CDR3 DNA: TGTGCCAGCAGCCTACAGGGGGCGCTTACCGGGGAGCTGTTTTTT

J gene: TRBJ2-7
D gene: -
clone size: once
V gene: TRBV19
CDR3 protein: CASSPDPDGFRYEQYF
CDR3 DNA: TGTGCCAGTAGTCCGGATCCCGACGGATTCAGGTACGAGCAGTACTTC